This T cell receptor beta chain was profiled in a study of T-cell reconstitution after alpha-beta-depleted transplantation in children. Study results and limitations: After one year, T-cell counts and TCRbeta diversity mostly came from new T cells. Recipient T cells and thymic progenitors that survived were the source of the high TCRbeta diversity seen at day 60 in some patients. Expanded graft clones numbering several hundred reportedly gave rise to alpha-beta T cells about two months after transplant.

The authors prepared the TCRbeta library with unique molecular identifiers. Each CDR3 protein is one row after TCRdb ran MiXCR on the PCR reads. This table holds some 95,000 distinct CDR3 sequences, less than 25% found once. Points on this clonotype: What it binds is not known.

Germline loops: CDR1 KGHDR, CDR2 SFDVKD. The V gene end was trimmed by 9 bases and the J gene end by 2 bases; junction bases not matched to a gene: 4. The CDR3 has 13 residues. The chain joins TRBV24-1 to TRBJ2-3; TRBD1 matches 7 bases. The sequence was collected from a boy aged 2 to 10 with acute lymphoblastic leukemia, due to receive a stem cell transplant. Sequenced here: PBMCs, sampled before TCRalphabeta/CD19-depleted stem cell transplant. CDR3 DNA: TGTGCCACCCGGGACAGACCCACAGATACGCAGTATTTT. Its protein product is CATRDRPTDTQYF.